The clone carrying this T cell receptor (beta chain) occurred a few times. Its antigen remains unidentified. This entry is derived from a study of somatic mutations in cytotoxic T cells in rheumatoid arthritis. Sequenced by immunoSEQ multiplex PCR; TCRdb stores in-frame clones only, minus some. The sample includes 15,000 to 20,000 clones, approximately 77% of them seen just once. Study conclusions and caveats: There were about an eighth of the roughly 65 patients in whom the largest CD8+ clone exceeded 20% of CD8+ cells.

There are 15 residues in the CDR3. Germline V gene sequence: CDR1 SEHNR, CDR2 FQNEAQ (reference sequence). Trimming removed 5 bases from V and 7 bases from J; junction bases left unmatched: 7. Sequencing was performed on CD8+ T cells sorted from blood. The sequence derives from an adult with rheumatoid arthritis. The rearrangement uses TRBV7-9 and TRBJ1-5; 11 positions match TRBD1. DNA for the CDR3: TGTGCCAGCAGCCGAGGACAGGGGGCTGGACAGCCCCAGCATTTT. This encodes CASSRGQGAGQPQHF.